This T cell receptor (beta chain) was identified in a study of blood T cell repertoires in COVID-19. Study-wide context: Whether acute or convalescent, the COVID-19 samples came from the United States, Italy and Spain. Nucleic acid was either cDNA or gDNA, and it came from T cells, B-cell-depleted T cells, or PBMCs.

Authors' data handling: Amplification of reference gene primers was used by the study to estimate nucleated cell counts. TCRdb's copy holds only in-frame clones and misses some; the assay was immunoSEQ multiplex PCR. V, J and clone size are those of that table, while D and trimming were read from the DNA. The data show 84,000 or so clones, more than 80% seen once. CDR1 and CDR2 (germline): DFQATT, SNEGSKA (reference sequence). This CDR3 region has 16 residues. Deletions cut 6 bases from V and 0 bases from J, with 15 bases between. The chain couples TRBV20-1 to TRBJ2-6; D perhaps matches TRBD1 (5 bases). The clonotype comes from a woman at least 80 years old with acute or convalescent COVID-19. The sequenced sample was peripheral blood. The CDR3 reads CSASQGILSGANVLTF. CDR3 coding DNA: TGCAGTGCGAGTCAGGGAATCCTCTCTGGGGCCAACGTCCTGACTTTC.